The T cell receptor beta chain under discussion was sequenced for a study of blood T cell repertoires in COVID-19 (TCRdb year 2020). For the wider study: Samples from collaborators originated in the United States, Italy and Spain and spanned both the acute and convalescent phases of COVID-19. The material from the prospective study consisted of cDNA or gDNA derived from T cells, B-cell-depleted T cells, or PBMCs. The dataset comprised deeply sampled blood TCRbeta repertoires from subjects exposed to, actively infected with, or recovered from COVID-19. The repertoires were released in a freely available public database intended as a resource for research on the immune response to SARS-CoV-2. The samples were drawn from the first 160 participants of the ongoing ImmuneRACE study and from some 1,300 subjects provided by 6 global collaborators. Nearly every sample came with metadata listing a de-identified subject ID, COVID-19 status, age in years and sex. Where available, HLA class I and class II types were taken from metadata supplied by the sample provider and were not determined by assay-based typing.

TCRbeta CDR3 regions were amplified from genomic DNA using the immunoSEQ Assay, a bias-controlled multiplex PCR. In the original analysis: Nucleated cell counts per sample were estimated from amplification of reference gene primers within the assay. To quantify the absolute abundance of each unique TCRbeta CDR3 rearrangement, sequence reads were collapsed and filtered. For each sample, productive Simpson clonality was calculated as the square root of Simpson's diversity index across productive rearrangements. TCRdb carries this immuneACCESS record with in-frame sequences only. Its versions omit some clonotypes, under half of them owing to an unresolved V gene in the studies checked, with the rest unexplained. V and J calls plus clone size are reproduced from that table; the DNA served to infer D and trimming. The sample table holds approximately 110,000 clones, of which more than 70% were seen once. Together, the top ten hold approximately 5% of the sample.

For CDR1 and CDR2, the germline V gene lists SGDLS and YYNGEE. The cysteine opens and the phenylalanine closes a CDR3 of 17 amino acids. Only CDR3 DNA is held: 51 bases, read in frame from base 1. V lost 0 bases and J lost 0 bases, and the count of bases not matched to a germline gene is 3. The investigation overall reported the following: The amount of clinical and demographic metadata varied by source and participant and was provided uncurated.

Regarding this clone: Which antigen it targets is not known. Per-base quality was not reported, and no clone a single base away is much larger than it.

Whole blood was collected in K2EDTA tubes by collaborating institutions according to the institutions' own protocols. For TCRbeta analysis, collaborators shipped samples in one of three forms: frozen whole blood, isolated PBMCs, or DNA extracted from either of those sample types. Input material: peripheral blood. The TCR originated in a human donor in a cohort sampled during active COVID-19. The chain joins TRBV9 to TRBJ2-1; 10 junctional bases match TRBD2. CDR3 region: CASSVAASGSSYNEQFF. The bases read TGTGCCAGCAGCGTAGCGGCTAGCGGGAGCTCCTACAATGAGCAGTTCTTC.